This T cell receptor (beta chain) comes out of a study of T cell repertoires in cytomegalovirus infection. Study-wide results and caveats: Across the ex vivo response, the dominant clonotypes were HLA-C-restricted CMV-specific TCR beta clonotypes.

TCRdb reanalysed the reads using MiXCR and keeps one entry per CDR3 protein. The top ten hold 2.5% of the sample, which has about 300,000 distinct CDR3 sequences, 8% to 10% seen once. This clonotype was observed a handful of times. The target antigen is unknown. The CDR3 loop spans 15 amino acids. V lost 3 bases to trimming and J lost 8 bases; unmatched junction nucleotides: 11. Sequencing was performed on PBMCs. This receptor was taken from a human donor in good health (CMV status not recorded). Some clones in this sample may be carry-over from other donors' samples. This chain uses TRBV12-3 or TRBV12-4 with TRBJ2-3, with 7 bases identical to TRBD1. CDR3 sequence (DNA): TGTGCCAGCAGTTTCGCGACAGGGAGTTTGGGTACGCAGTATTTT. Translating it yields CASSFATGSLGTQYF.